One and the same sample provided the 3 T cell receptor beta chains below, sequenced in a study of blood T cell repertoires in COVID-19. Clones were read by immunoSEQ multiplex PCR, and TCRdb kept only the in-frame ones, dropping some. Of some 320,000 clones listed, roughly 86% are singletons. Sequenced input: PBMCs or T cells enriched from blood (not recorded which). All receptors derive from a woman between 25 and 40 years old who had recovered from COVID-19.

The rearrangement uses TRBV5-8 and TRBJ1-1; D gene ambiguous. This CDR3 region has 13 residues. V lost 4 bases and J 1 base, leaving 8 bases between the germline ends. From germline, CDR1 is SGHTS and CDR2 YDEGEE. CDR3 coding DNA: TGTGCCAGCAGCCGGGCGGGGAACACTGAAGCTTTCTTT. Its translation: CASSRAGNTEAFF.

The gene calls are TRBV18 and TRBJ2-1, with D perhaps TRBD2 (6 bases). The CDR3 sequence is 15 residues long. Trimming stripped 2 bases from V and 8 bases from J, with 16 bases between. CDR1 KGHSH and CDR2 LQKENI come from the germline V gene. The CDR3 here is CASSPKQGRRDEQFF. DNA for the CDR3: TGTGCCAGCTCACCAAAGCAGGGCCGGAGGGATGAGCAGTTCTTC.

V gene TRBV6-2 or TRBV6-3 combines with J gene TRBJ1-1; D is perhaps TRBD1 (6 bases). Trimming took 4 bases from V and 6 from J, leaving 12 bases between them. This CDR3 has 13 amino acids. The germline gives CDR1 MNHEY, CDR2 SVGEGT. The CDR3: CASSSVTGAEAFF. The DNA of the CDR3 is TGTGCCAGCAGTTCGGTGACAGGAGCTGAAGCTTTCTTT.